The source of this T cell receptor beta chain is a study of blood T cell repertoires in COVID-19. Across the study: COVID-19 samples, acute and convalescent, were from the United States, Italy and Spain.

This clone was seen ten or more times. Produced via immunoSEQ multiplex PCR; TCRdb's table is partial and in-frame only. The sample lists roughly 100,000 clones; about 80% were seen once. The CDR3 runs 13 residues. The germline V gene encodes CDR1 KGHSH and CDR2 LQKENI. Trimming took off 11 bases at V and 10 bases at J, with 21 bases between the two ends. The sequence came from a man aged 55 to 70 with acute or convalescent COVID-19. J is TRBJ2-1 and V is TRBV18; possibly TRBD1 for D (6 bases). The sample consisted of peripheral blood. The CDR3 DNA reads TGTGCCTCCAGGGGCAGCGCTCGCCAAGAGCAGTTCTTC. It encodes CASRGSARQEQFF.